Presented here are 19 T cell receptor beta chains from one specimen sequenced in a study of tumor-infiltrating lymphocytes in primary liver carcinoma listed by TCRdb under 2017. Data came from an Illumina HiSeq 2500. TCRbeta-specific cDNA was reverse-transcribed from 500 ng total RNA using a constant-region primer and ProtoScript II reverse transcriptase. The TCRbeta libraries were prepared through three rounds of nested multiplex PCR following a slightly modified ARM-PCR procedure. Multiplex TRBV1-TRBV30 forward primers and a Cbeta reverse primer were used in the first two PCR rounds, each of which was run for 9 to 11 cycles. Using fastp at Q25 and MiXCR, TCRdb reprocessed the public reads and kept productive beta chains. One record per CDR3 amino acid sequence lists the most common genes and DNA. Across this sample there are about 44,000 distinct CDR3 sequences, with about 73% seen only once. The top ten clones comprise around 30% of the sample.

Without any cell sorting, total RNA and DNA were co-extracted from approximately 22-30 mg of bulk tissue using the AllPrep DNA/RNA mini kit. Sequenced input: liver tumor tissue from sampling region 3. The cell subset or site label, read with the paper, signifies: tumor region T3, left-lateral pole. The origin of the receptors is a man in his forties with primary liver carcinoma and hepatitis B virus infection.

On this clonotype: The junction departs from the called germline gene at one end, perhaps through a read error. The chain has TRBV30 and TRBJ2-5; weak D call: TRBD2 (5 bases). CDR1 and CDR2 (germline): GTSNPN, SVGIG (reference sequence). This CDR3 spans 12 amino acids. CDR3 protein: CPWNAGVETQYF. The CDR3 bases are TGTCCCTGGAATGCGGGTGTGGAGACCCAGTACTTC.

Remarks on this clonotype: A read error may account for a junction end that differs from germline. The CDR3 is CASTTSGTAPGELLF. Here the CDR3 DNA reads TGTGCCAGCACCACTTCCGGGACAGCGCCCGGGGAGCTGCTCTTT. The rearrangement links TRBV12-3 or TRBV12-4 to TRBJ2-2; 7 bases are shared with TRBD1. The CDR3 totals 15 residues.

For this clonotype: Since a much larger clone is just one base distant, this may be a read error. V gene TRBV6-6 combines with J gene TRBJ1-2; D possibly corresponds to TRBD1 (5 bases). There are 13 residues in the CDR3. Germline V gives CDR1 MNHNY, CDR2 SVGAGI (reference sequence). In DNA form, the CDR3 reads TGTGCCAGCATTCAACGCGACAGCTATGGCTGCACCTTC. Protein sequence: CASIQRDSYGCTF.

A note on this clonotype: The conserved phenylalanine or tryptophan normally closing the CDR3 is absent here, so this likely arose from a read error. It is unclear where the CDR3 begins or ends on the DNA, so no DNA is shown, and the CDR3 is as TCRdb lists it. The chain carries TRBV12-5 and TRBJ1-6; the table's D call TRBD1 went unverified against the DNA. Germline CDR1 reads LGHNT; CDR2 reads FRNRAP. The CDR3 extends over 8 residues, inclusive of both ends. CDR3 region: CASGLDAL.

The CDR3 region is CASSLGGFGRYTQYF. CDR3 nucleotide sequence: TGTGCCAGCAGTTTGGGGGGATTTGGCAGATATACGCAGTATTTT. The chain is built from TRBV6-6 and TRBJ2-3; TRBD2 is a possible D gene (6 bases). The V end lost 4 bases, the J end lost 7 bases, and 18 bases lay between the germline ends. The CDR3 contains 15 residues. Per the germline V gene, CDR1 is MNHNY and CDR2 is SVGAGI (reference sequence).

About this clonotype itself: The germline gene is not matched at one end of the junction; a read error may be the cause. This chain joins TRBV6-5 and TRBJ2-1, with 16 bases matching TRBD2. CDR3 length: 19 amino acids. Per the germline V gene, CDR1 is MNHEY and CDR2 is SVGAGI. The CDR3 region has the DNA TGTGCTAGCAGTCTCGGGACTAGCGGGAGGGCCGGCGCCTACAATAAGCAGTTCTTC. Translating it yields CASSLGTSGRAGAYNKQFF.

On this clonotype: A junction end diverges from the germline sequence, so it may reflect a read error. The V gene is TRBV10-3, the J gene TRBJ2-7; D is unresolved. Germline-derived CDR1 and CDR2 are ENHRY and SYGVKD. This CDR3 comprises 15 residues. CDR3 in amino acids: CAISGKDGSSYEQCF. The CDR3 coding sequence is TGTGCCATCAGTGGGAAGGACGGTAGCTCCTACGAGCAGTGCTTC.

In nucleotides, the CDR3 is TGTGCCAGCAGTTCAGGGGATGAAGGAAATTCACCCCTCCACTTT. This sequence encodes CASSSGDEGNSPLHF. The rearrangement joins TRBV28 to TRBJ1-6; D might be TRBD1 (6 bases). V was clipped by 4 bases and J by 7 bases, with 14 bases between them. Germline lookup yields CDR1 MDHEN and CDR2 SYDVKM. The CDR3 totals 15 residues.

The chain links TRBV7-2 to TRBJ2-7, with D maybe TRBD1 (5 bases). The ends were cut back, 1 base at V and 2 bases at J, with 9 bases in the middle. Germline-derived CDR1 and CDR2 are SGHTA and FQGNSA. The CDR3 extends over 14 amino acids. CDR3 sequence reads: CASSLGQGTYEQYF. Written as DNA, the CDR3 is TGTGCCAGCAGCTTAGGTCAGGGTACCTACGAGCAGTACTTC.

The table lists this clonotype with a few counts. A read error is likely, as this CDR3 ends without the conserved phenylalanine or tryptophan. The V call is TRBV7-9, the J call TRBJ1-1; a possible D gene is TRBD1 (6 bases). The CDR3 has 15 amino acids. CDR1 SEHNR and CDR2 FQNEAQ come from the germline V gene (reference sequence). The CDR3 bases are TGTGCCAGCAGCCCTCAGGGGCTAATGAACGCTGAAGCTTTCTCT. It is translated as CASSPQGLMNAEAFS.

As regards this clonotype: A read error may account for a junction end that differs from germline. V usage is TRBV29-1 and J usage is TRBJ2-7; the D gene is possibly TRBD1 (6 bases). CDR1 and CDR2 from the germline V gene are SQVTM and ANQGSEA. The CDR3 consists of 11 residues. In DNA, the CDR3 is TGCAGCATTGAGGGGGACAACGAGCAGTACTTC. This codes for CSIEGDNEQYF.

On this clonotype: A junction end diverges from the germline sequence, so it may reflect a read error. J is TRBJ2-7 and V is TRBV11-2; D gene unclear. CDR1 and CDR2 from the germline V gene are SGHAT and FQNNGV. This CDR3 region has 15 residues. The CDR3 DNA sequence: TGTGCCAGCTGCTTATTTGTGGGAATATCCTACGAGCAGTACTTC. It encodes CASCLFVGISYEQYF.

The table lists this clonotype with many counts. This CDR3 is CASSQTSYNEQFF. CDR3 nucleotide sequence: TGTGCCAGCAGCCAAACTAGTTACAATGAGCAGTTCTTC. The rearrangement uses TRBV5-8 and TRBJ2-1, with D possibly matching TRBD2 (5 bases). The CDR3 is 13 residues long. Deletions cut 4 bases from V and 4 bases from J, with 9 bases between. The germline V gene has CDR1 SGHTS and CDR2 YDEGEE. Filled out from reference TRBV5-8 and TRBJ2-1, the complete variable domain reads EAGVTQSPTHLIKTRGQQATLRCSPISGHTSVYWYQQALGLGLQFLLWYDEGEERNRGNFPPRFSGRQFPNYSSELNVNALELEDSALYLCASSQTSYNEQFFGPGTRLTVL.

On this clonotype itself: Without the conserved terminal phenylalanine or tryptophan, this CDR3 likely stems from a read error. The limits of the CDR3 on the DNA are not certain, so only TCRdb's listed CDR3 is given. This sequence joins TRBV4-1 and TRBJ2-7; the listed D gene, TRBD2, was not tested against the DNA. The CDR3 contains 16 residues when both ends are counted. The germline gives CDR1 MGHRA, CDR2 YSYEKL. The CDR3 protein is CASSLVSTGVGYEQYL.

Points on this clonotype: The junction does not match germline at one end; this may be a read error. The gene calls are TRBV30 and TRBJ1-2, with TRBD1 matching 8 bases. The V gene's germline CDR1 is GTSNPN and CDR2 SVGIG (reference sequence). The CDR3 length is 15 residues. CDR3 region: CAWRQTGGGLYGYIF. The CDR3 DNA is TGCGCCTGGAGACAAACAGGGGGGGGACTCTATGGCTACATCTTC.

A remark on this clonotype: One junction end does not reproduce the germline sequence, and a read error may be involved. The CDR3, as DNA: TGTGCAAGCAGCCGAGATCGGACAGTGACTGAAGCTTTCTTT. This sequence encodes CASSRDRTVTEAFF. V and J are TRBV4-2 and TRBJ1-1, with D perhaps TRBD1 (6 bases). This CDR3 contains 14 residues. Germline CDR1 reads LGHNA; CDR2 reads YNFKEQ.

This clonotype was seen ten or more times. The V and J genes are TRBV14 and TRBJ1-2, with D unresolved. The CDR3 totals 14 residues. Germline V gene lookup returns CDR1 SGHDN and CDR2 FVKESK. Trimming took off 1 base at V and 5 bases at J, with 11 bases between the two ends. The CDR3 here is CASSQGTPDYGYTF. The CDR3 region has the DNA TGTGCCAGCAGCCAAGGGACGCCGGATTATGGCTACACCTTC.

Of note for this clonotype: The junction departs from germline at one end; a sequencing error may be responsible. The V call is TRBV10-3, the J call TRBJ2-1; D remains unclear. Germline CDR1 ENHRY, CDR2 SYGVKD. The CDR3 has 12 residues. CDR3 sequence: CAISGGSREQFF. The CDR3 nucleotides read TGTGCCATCAGTGGAGGCAGCCGAGAGCAGTTCTTT.

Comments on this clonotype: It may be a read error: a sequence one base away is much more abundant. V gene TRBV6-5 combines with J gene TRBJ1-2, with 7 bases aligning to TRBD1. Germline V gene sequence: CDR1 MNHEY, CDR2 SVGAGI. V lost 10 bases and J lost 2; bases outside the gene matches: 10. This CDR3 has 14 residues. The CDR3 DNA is TGTGCCATTTCGGACAGGCGAAAAAACTATGGCTACACCTTC. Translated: CAISDRRKNYGYTF.